These 24 T cell receptor beta chains were sequenced from one sample in a study of cytomegalovirus exposure and HLA in healthy donors (dated by TCRdb to the late 2010s). The library relied on the immunoSEQ multiplex PCR assay. The multiplex PCR relied on a mix of 60 forward primers for TCR Vbeta segments and 13 reverse primers for TCR Jbeta segments. The table comes from immuneACCESS by way of TCRdb, which keeps in-frame sequences with V and J called. Part of the clones is missing from these tables; in studies checked, under half for an unresolved V gene and the rest for unknown reasons. The sample table shows over 150,000 clones, and 75% to 90% are seen once. The leading ten clones occupy roughly 6% of the sample. Sample: PBMCs. These TCRs come from a woman between 50 and 59 years old in good health and CMV-seropositive.

A single count supports this clone. Other nucleotide sequences in the sample specify the same CDR3. This chain uses TRBV9 with TRBJ1-2; tentatively, D is TRBD1 (6 bases). Germline-derived CDR1 and CDR2 are SGDLS and YYNGEE. Trimming removed 5 bases from V and 3 bases from J, with 11 bases in between. The CDR3 runs 13 residues. The chain's CDR3 is CASSGRTDYGYTF. The DNA of the CDR3 is TGTGCCAGCAGTGGACGGACAGACTATGGCTACACCTTC. Complete variable domain (other parts from reference TRBV9 and TRBJ1-2): DSGVTQTPKHLITATGQRVTLRCSPRSGDLSVYWYQQSLDQGLQFLIQYYNGEERAKGNILERFSAQQFPDLHSELNLSSLELGDSALYFCASSGRTDYGYTFGSGTRLTVV.

The chain uses TRBV7-2 and TRBJ2-3; 8 positions match TRBD1. Germline assignment: CDR1 SGHTA and CDR2 FQGNSA. There are 15 residues in the CDR3. V lost 6 bases, J lost 5 bases, and 10 bases stayed unmatched. Written as DNA, the CDR3 is TGTGCCAGCAGTTTGGGTCAGGGGGCAGGAGATACGCAGTATTTT. This sequence encodes CASSLGQGAGDTQYF.

V gene TRBV29-1 combines with J gene TRBJ1-2; D not resolved. CDR3 length equals 14 residues. Trimming shortened V by 7 bases and J by 4 bases, and 19 bases separated the two germline ends. The germline CDR1 and CDR2 sequences are SQVTM and ANQGSEA. CDR3 loop: CSAVRQNFFYGYTF. The CDR3 DNA sequence: TGCAGCGCCGTGAGACAAAACTTTTTCTATGGCTACACCTTC.

The chain couples TRBV6-5 to TRBJ1-2; no clear D. CDR1 and CDR2 from the germline V gene are MNHEY and SVGAGI. The length of the CDR3 is 13 residues. Deletions cut 5 bases from V and 3 bases from J, with 10 bases between. Written as DNA, the CDR3 is TGTGCCAGCAGTCCCTCGGGAGACTATGGCTACACCTTC. As protein: CASSPSGDYGYTF.

Of note for this clone: The same CDR3 is also encoded by other DNA sequences in this sample. V gene TRBV5-1 combines with J gene TRBJ2-3, with a weak D call TRBD2 (6 bases). In germline, CDR1 is SGHRS, CDR2 YFSETQ. The CDR3 is made up of 14 amino acids. Trimming left V 2 bases short and J 2 bases short, with 9 bases between. CDR3 coding DNA: TGCGCCAGCAGCTTCGGCGGGGACACAGATACGCAGTATTTT. This sequence encodes CASSFGGDTDTQYF.

This chain uses TRBV19 with TRBJ1-5, with 10 bases lining up with TRBD1. Per germline, CDR1 LNHDA and CDR2 SQIVND (reference sequence). With 8 bases clipped from V and 3 bases from J, the junction kept 1 base outside the gene matches. The CDR3 extends over 13 amino acids. CDR3 amino acids: CASGQGVNQPQHF. The CDR3 nucleotides read TGTGCCAGTGGACAGGGGGTCAATCAGCCCCAGCATTTT.

In regard to this clone: Its ends do not fully match the called genes, so a read error is possible. The chain recombines TRBV7-9 with TRBJ2-1; 8 bases align to TRBD1. The germline CDR1 and CDR2 sequences are SEHNR and FQNEAQ (reference sequence). CDR3 length: 15 amino acids. The CDR3 region has the DNA TGTTCCAGCAGCTCTCAGGGGGCTGGTTACAATGAGCAGTTCTTC. It codes for CSSSSQGAGYNEQFF.

Notes on this clone: Its ends do not fully match the called genes, so a read error is possible. The chain has TRBV5-1 and TRBJ2-1, with 7 bases fitting TRBD2. CDR3 length: 12 residues. Germline CDR1 reads SGHRS; CDR2 reads YFSETQ. For the CDR3, the DNA is TGCGCCAGCAGCCGGGACTACAACGAGCAGTTCTTC. As protein: CASSRDYNEQFF.

The rearrangement links TRBV27 to TRBJ2-3; TRBD2 is a possible D gene (6 bases). The CDR3 is made up of 14 amino acids. Germline V gene sequence: CDR1 MNHEY, CDR2 SMNVEV (reference sequence). V lost 3 bases and J lost 5, with 12 bases in between. The DNA for the CDR3 is TGTGCCAGCAGTTTTGCGGGGATGAAAGATACGCAGTATTTT. Translating it yields CASSFAGMKDTQYF.

In this sample, this clone turned up a few times. The chain carries TRBV28 and TRBJ2-5; TRBD1 matches 7 bases. V was clipped by 4 bases and J by 5 bases; unmatched bases: 7. The CDR3 extends over 14 amino acids. CDR1 and CDR2 from the germline V gene are MDHEN and SYDVKM. The chain's CDR3 is CASSYRQGRETQYF. The CDR3 bases are TGTGCCAGCAGTTACCGACAGGGCCGGGAGACCCAGTACTTC.

The chain joins TRBV7-2 to TRBJ1-4; D call uncertain. Trimming cost V 2 bases and J 5 bases, with 12 bases left between them. The CDR3 loop spans 15 amino acids. Germline V CDR1 and CDR2: SGHTA, FQGNSA. The CDR3 DNA follows: TGTGCCAGCAGCTTATCAGCCGGCAGGAATGAAAAACTGTTTTTT. Its protein is CASSLSAGRNEKLFF.

The rearrangement joins TRBV7-8 to TRBJ2-1; the match to TRBD1 covers 8 bases. V lost 4 bases, J lost 2 bases, and 10 bases stayed unmatched. This CDR3 spans 17 amino acids. Per the germline V gene, CDR1 is SGHVS and CDR2 is FQNEAQ. The CDR3: CASSSPSGQGTYNEQFF. The CDR3 nucleotides are TGTGCCAGCAGCTCGCCCTCAGGACAGGGTACCTACAATGAGCAGTTCTTC. Together with reference TRBV7-8 and TRBJ2-1, the CDR3 gives the full variable domain: GAGVSQSPRYKVAKRGQDVALRCDPISGHVSLFWYQQALGQGPEFLTYFQNEAQLDKSGLPSDRFFAERPEGSVSTLKIQRTQQEDSAVYLCASSSPSGQGTYNEQFFGPGTRLTVL.

Notes on this clone: The junction differs from germline at one of its ends, possibly a read error. The chain is built from TRBV7-9 and TRBJ2-5; a weak D match, TRBD2 (5 bases). CDR1 SEHNR and CDR2 FQNEAQ come from the germline V gene (reference sequence). This CDR3 has 12 amino acids. The chain's CDR3 is CSSSSSGETQYF. CDR3 coding DNA: TGTTCCAGCAGCTCCTCGGGGGAGACCCAGTACTTC.

The V gene is TRBV4-2, the J gene TRBJ2-7; TRBD1 is a possible D gene (6 bases). V was cut by 3 bases and J by 7 bases, with 16 bases left in between. The CDR3 runs 14 residues. Germline V gene data show CDR1 as LGHNA and CDR2 as YNFKEQ. CDR3: CASSQIRGREEQYF. The CDR3 nucleotides read TGTGCCAGCAGCCAGATTAGGGGGAGAGAGGAGCAGTACTTC.

The gene calls are TRBV9 and TRBJ1-2; maybe TRBD1 (6 bases). The CDR3 is made up of 16 amino acids. Germline V gene lookup returns CDR1 SGDLS and CDR2 YYNGEE. V was trimmed by 0 bases and J by 4 bases, leaving 16 bases between them. CDR3 bases: TGTGCCAGCAGCGTAGACGTCACCGGACAGTTCTATGGCTACACCTTC. It translates to CASSVDVTGQFYGYTF.

This clone was counted only a few times. The chain uses TRBV18 and TRBJ2-1; 8 nucleotides match TRBD1. J gave up 9 bases and V 3 bases, and 10 bases lay outside the gene matches. Germline V gene sequence: CDR1 KGHSH, CDR2 LQKENI. This CDR3 spans 15 amino acids. This CDR3 is CASSPSTGGGSEQFF. The CDR3 nucleotides are TGTGCCAGCTCACCCTCTACAGGGGGTGGGAGTGAGCAGTTCTTC.

V usage is TRBV5-1 and J usage is TRBJ2-1, with 13 nucleotides matching TRBD2. The CDR3 runs 14 residues. After removal of 0 bases from V and 15 bases from J, the junction contained 6 bases not matched to a gene. Germline CDR1 SGHRS, CDR2 YFSETQ. The CDR3 nucleotides read TGCGCCAGCAGCTTGGGAGGGACTAGCGGGGTCACGTTCTTC. It codes for CASSLGGTSGVTFF.

V usage is TRBV5-5 and J usage is TRBJ2-5; D may be TRBD2 (5 bases). The CDR3 totals 13 residues. The germline CDR1 and CDR2 sequences are SGHKS and YYEKEE (reference sequence). V shed 7 bases and J shed 0 bases, with 10 bases lying between them. This CDR3 is CASSQDYQETQYF. For the CDR3, the DNA is TGTGCCAGCTCCCAGGACTACCAAGAGACCCAGTACTTC. Looking up the rest from reference TRBV5-5 and TRBJ2-5 gives the full variable domain: DAGVTQSPTHLIKTRGQQVTLRCSPISGHKSVSWYQQVLGQGPQFIFQYYEKEERGRGNFPDRFSARQFPNYSSELNVNALLLGDSALYLCASSQDYQETQYFGPGTRLLVL.

V and J are TRBV10-3 and TRBJ1-2, with D tentatively TRBD1 (6 bases). Looked up from germline, CDR1 is ENHRY and CDR2 is SYGVKD. The germline V and J ends were trimmed by 3 bases and 4 bases, with 9 bases remaining between them. The CDR3 is 13 residues long. DNA of the CDR3: TGTGCCATCAGTGAAGGGGGAACCTATGGCTACACCTTC. Residues: CAISEGGTYGYTF.

CDR3 sequence reads: CASSQTAPGSYNEQFF. DNA for the CDR3: TGCGCCAGCAGCCAAACGGCCCCGGGCTCCTACAATGAGCAGTTCTTC. This chain joins TRBV4-1 and TRBJ2-1; D not resolved. CDR1 and CDR2 (germline): MGHRA, YSYEKL. Deletions cut 2 bases from V and 0 bases from J, with 11 bases between. There are 16 residues in the CDR3.

The chain joins TRBV29-1 to TRBJ1-3; D call uncertain. The germline V gene has CDR1 SQVTM and CDR2 ANQGSEA. Trimming removed 7 bases at V and 4 bases at J, with 11 bases between. This CDR3 is built from 12 residues. The DNA for the CDR3 is TGCAGCGGGGAGGGATCAGGAAACACCATATATTTT. It encodes CSGEGSGNTIYF.

The gene calls are TRBV18 and TRBJ2-2; maybe TRBD1 (6 bases). V was shortened by 2 bases and J by 3 bases, with 13 bases between the two germline ends. The CDR3 runs to 16 residues. In germline, CDR1 is KGHSH, CDR2 LQKENI. The CDR3 loop reads CASSPIVQGDTGELFF. CDR3 nucleotides: TGTGCCAGCTCACCAATAGTACAGGGAGACACCGGGGAGCTGTTTTTT. Variable domain in full (rest from reference TRBV18 and TRBJ2-2): NAGVMQNPRHLVRRRGQEARLRCSPMKGHSHVYWYRQLPEEGLKFMVYLQKENIIDESGMPKERFSAEFPKEGPSILRIQQVVRGDSAAYFCASSPIVQGDTGELFFGEGSRLTVL.

This CDR3 is CASSEAGQGVRHQPQHF. The CDR3 coding sequence is TGTGCCAGCAGTGAAGCGGGACAGGGGGTCCGGCATCAGCCCCAGCATTTT. The chain combines TRBV2 with TRBJ1-5; 11 positions agree with TRBD1. The CDR3 spans 17 residues. Germline-derived CDR1 and CDR2 are SNHLY and FYNNEI. With 0 bases clipped from V and 5 bases from J, the junction kept 6 bases outside the gene matches.

The V and J genes are TRBV4-1 and TRBJ2-5; 10 positions match TRBD2. J was trimmed by 2 bases and V by 1 base; bases with no gene match: 1. The CDR3 extends over 15 amino acids. Per germline, CDR1 MGHRA and CDR2 YSYEKL. CDR3: CASSQGAGGQETQYF. The CDR3 DNA follows: TGCGCCAGCAGCCAAGGAGCGGGAGGGCAAGAGACCCAGTACTTC.